This TCR beta chain appears in the sequencing data of a study of PD-1 blockade in classical Hodgkin lymphoma. Only in-frame clones appear in the TCRdb table, and some are missing; sequencing was by immunoSEQ multiplex PCR. Seen here are about 22,000 clones, around three quarters observed once, and the top ten hold 8%. As concerns this clone: Antigen unknown.

The germline CDR1 and CDR2 sequences are SNHLY and FYNNEI. The ends were cut back, 7 bases at V and 4 bases at J, with 14 bases in the middle. The CDR3 contains 13 residues. Study outcomes and limitations: TCR diversity in CD4+, not CD8+, cells rose significantly by C4D1. Whoever responded completely had baseline diversity much like that seen in newly diagnosed patients.

Each patient's relapse followed autologous stem cell transplantation, and brentuximab vedotin exposure varied. Classification of best responses gave complete response, partial response or progressive disease. This TCR came from a human donor with classical Hodgkin lymphoma. Source: peripheral blood mononuclear cells (PBMCs), taken before the second cycle of nivolumab. The J gene is TRBJ2-7, the V gene TRBV2; weak D call: TRBD2 (6 bases). The CDR3: CASTDGGSYEQYF. CDR3 sequence (DNA): TGTGCCAGCACGGACGGAGGGTCTTACGAGCAGTACTTC.